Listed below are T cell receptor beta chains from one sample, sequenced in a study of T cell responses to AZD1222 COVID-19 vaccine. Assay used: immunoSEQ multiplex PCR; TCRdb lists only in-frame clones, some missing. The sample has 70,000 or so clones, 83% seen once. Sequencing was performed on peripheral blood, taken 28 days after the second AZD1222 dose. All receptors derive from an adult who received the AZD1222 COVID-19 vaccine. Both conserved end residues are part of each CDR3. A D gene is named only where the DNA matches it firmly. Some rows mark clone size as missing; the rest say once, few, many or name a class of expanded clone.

TGTGCCAGCTCACCACCGGAAGGTGAAGCTTTCTTT	CASSPPEGEAFF	TRBJ1-1	once	NA	TRBV18
TGTGCCAGTATGGGGACAGGGAAAACTCAGCCCCAGCATTTT	CASMGTGKTQPQHF	TRBJ1-5	NA	TRBD1	TRBV19
TGTGCCTCCGGGGGTGGGGCCTACGAGCAGTACTTC	CASGGGAYEQYF	TRBJ2-7	NA	NA	TRBV28
TGTGCCAGCGGACAGGGGCGCGCCTATGGCTACACCTTC	CASGQGRAYGYTF	TRBJ1-2	NA	TRBD1	TRBV6-5
TGTGCCAGCAGTCCATCCCTCCTCCGGGCTCAGCCCCAGCATTTT	CASSPSLLRAQPQHF	TRBJ1-5	NA	NA	TRBV27
TGTGCCAGCAACTCCCTAGCGGGGGGGAAAGAGCAGTACTTC	CASNSLAGGKEQYF	TRBJ2-7	NA	TRBD2	TRBV7-2
TGTGCCAGCCGCAGAGGGGGGGAGGGGCGAGCTTTCTTT	CASRRGGEGRAFF	TRBJ1-1	NA	NA	TRBV25-1
TGTGCCAGCAGTTACACCAACAGGGCGGGCTCTGAAGCTTTCTTT	CASSYTNRAGSEAFF	TRBJ1-1	NA	NA	TRBV6-5
TGTGCCAGCAGTTTATCCCCCGGGTATCAGCCCCAGCATTTT	CASSLSPGYQPQHF	TRBJ1-5	NA	NA	TRBV27
TGTGCCAGCAGCTTGACCGGGACGGATGATCAGCCCCAGCATTTT	CASSLTGTDDQPQHF	TRBJ1-5	NA	NA	TRBV7-8
TGTGCCAGCATCAAGACAGGGCTCAATCAGCCCCAGCATTTT	CASIKTGLNQPQHF	TRBJ1-5	NA	TRBD1	TRBV6-5